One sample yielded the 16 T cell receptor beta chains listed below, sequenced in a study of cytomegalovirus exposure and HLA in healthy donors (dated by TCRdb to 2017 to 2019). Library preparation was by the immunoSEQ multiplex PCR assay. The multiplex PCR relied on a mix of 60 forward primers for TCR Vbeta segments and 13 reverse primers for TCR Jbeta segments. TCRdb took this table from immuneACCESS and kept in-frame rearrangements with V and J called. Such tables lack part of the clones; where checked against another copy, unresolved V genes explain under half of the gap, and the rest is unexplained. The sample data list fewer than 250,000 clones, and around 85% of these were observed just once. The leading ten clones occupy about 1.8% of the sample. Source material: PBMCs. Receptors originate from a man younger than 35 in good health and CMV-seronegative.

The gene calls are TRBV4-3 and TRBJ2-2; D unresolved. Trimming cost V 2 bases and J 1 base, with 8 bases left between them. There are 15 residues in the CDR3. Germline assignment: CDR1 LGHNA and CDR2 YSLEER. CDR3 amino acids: CASSQYRMNTGELFF. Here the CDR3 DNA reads TGCGCCAGCAGCCAATATCGTATGAACACCGGGGAGCTGTTTTTT.

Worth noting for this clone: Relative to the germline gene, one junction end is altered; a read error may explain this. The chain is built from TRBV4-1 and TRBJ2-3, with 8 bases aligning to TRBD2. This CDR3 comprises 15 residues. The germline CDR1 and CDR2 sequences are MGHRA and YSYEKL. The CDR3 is CASGQVGAGEDTQYF. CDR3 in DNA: TGCGCCAGCGGCCAAGTAGGAGCGGGAGAGGATACGCAGTATTTT.

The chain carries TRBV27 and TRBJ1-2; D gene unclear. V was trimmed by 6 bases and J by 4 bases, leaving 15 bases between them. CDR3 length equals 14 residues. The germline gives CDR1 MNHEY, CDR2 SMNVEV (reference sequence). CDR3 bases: TGTGCCAGCAGGTCCACCGACGGGATCTATGGCTACACCTTC. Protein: CASRSTDGIYGYTF.

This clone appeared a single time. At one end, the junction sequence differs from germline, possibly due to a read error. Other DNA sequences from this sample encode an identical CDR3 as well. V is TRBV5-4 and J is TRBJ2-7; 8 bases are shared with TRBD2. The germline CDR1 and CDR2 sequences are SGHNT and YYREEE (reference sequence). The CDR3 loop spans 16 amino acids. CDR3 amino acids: CASSPLSGSSSYEQYF. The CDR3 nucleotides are TGTGCCAGCAGCCCGTTAAGCGGGAGCTCCTCCTATGAGCAGTACTTC. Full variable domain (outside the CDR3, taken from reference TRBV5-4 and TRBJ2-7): ETGVTQSPTHLIKTRGQQVTLRCSSQSGHNTVSWYQQALGQGPQFIFQYYREEENGRGNFPPRFSGLQFPNYSSELNVNALELDDSALYLCASSPLSGSSSYEQYFGPGTRLTVT.

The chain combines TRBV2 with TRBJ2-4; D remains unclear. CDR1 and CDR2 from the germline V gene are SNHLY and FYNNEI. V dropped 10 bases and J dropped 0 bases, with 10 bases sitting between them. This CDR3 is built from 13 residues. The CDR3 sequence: CATRSGAKNIQYF. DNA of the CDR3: TGTGCCACGAGATCGGGAGCCAAAAACATTCAGTACTTC.

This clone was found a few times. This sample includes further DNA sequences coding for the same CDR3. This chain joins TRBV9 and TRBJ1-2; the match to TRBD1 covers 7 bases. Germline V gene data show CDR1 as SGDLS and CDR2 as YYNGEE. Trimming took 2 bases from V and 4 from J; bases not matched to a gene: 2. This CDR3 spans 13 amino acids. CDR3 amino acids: CASSVAGGYGYTF. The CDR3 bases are TGTGCCAGCAGCGTTGCAGGGGGCTATGGCTACACCTTC.

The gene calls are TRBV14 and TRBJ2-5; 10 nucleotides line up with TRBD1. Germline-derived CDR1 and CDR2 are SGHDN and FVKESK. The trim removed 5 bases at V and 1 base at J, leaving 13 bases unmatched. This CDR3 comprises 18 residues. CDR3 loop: CASSEGQGERGGQETQYF. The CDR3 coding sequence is TGTGCCAGCAGCGAAGGACAGGGGGAAAGAGGGGGCCAAGAGACCCAGTACTTC.

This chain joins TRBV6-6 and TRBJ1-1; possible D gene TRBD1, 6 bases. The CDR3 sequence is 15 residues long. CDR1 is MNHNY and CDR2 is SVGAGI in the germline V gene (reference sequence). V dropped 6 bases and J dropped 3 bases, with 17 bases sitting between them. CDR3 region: CASSHRVLEDTEAFF. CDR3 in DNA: TGTGCCAGCAGCCACAGGGTTTTGGAGGACACTGAAGCTTTCTTT.

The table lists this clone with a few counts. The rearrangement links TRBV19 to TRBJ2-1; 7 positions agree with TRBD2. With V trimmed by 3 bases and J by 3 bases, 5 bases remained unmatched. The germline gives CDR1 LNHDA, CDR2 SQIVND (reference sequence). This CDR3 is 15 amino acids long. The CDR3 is CASSIGGRDYNEQFF. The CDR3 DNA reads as TGTGCCAGTAGTATTGGCGGGAGAGACTACAATGAGCAGTTCTTC.

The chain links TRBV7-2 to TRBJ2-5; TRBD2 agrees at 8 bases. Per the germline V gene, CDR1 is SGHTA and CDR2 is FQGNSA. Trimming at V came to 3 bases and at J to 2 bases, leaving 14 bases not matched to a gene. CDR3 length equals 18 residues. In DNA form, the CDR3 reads TGTGCCAGCAGCTTCGGCCCCCTAGGACTAGCCTCTCAAGAGACCCAGTACTTC. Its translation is CASSFGPLGLASQETQYF. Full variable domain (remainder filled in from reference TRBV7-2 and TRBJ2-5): GAGVSQSPSNKVTEKGKDVELRCDPISGHTALYWYRQSLGQGLEFLIYFQGNSAPDKSGLPSDRFSAERTGGSVSTLTIQRTQQEDSAVYLCASSFGPLGLASQETQYFGPGTRLLVL.

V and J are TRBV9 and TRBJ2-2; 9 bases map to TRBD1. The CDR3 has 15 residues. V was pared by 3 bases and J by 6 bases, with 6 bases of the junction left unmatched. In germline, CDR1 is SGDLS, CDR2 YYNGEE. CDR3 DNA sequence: TGTGCCAGCAGCGCCAAGGACAGGGGAGCCGGGGAGCTGTTTTTT. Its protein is CASSAKDRGAGELFF.

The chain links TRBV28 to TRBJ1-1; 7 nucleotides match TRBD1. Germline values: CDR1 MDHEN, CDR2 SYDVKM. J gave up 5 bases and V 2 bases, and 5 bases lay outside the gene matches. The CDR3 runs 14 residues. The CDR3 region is CASSLPGQRTEAFF. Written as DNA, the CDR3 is TGTGCCAGCAGTTTACCGGGACAGCGAACTGAAGCTTTCTTT. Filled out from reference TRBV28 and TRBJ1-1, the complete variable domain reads DVKVTQSSRYLVKRTGEKVFLECVQDMDHENMFWYRQDPGLGLRLIYFSYDVKMKEKGDIPEGYSVSREKKERFSLILESASTNQTSMYLCASSLPGQRTEAFFGQGTRLTVV.

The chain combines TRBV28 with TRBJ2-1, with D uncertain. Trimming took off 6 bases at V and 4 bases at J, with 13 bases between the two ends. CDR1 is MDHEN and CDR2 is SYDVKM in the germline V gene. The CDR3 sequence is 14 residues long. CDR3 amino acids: CASSDEAFYNEQFF. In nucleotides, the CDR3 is TGTGCCAGCAGCGACGAGGCATTTTACAATGAGCAGTTCTTC.

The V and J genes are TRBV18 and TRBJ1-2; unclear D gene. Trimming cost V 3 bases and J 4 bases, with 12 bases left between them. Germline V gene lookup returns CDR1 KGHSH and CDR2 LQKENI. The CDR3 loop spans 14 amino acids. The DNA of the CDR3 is TGTGCCAGCTCACCTGCCGGGATCCCCTATGGCTACACCTTC. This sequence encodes CASSPAGIPYGYTF. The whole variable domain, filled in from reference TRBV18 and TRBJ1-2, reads NAGVMQNPRHLVRRRGQEARLRCSPMKGHSHVYWYRQLPEEGLKFMVYLQKENIIDESGMPKERFSAEFPKEGPSILRIQQVVRGDSAAYFCASSPAGIPYGYTFGSGTRLTVV.

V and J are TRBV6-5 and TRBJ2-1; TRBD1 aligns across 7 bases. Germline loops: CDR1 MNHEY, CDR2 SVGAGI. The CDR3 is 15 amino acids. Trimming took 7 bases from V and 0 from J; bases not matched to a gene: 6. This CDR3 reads CASKKTGFSYNEQFF. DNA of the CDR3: TGTGCCAGCAAGAAGACAGGGTTCTCCTACAATGAGCAGTTCTTC.

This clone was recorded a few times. The CDR3 sequence: CASSRRETEAFF. The CDR3 nucleotides are TGTGCCAGCAGCCGAAGGGAGACTGAAGCTTTCTTT. The chain combines TRBV2 with TRBJ1-1; D not resolved. Germline V gives CDR1 SNHLY, CDR2 FYNNEI. V shed 6 bases and J shed 5 bases, with 10 bases lying between them. The CDR3 is made up of 12 amino acids.